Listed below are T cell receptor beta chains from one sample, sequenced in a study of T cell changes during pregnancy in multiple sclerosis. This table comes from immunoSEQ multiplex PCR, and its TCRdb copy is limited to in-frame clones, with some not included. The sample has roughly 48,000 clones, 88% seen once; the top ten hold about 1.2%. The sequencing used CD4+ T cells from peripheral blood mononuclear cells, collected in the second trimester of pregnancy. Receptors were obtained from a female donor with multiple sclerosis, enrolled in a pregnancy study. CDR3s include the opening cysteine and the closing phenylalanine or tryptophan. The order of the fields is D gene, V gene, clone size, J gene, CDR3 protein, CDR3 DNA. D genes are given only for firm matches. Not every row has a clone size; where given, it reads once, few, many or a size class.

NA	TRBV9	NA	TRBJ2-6	CASSVPSGANVLTF	TGTGCCAGCAGCGTTCCTTCTGGGGCCAACGTCCTGACTTTC
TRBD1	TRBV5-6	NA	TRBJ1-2	CASSSILDRAGGYTF	TGTGCCAGCAGCTCGATCCTGGACAGGGCAGGAGGCTACACCTTC
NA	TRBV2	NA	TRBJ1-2	CASREGVDYGYTF	TGTGCCAGCCGGGAGGGGGTCGACTATGGCTACACCTTC
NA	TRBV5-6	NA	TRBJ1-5	CASSFRGRDQPQHF	TGTGCCAGCAGCTTTCGGGGAAGAGATCAGCCCCAGCATTTT
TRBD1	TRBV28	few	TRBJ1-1	CASSSAGQGKDTEAFF	TGTGCCAGCAGTTCCGCCGGACAGGGAAAGGACACTGAAGCTTTCTTT
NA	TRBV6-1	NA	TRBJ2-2	CASRGRSTTGELFF	TGTGCCAGCAGGGGGAGATCGACAACCGGGGAGCTGTTTTTT
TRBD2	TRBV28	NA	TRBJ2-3	CASSLAGGRRDTQYF	TGTGCCAGCAGTTTAGCGGGAGGGCGGAGAGATACGCAGTATTTT
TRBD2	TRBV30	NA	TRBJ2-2	CAWRGLADPNTGELFF	TGTGCCTGGAGAGGGCTAGCGGACCCGAACACCGGGGAGCTGTTTTTT
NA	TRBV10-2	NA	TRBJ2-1	CASRNGIGNEQFF	TGCGCCAGCAGAAACGGGATCGGCAATGAGCAGTTCTTC
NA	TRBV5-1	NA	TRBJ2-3	CASSRTGTDTQYF	TGCGCCAGCAGCCGGACAGGCACAGATACGCAGTATTTT
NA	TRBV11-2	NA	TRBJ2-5	CASSGTSETQYF	TGTGCCAGCAGCGGGACATCGGAGACCCAGTACTTC
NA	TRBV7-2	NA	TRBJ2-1	CASSDYFHNEQFF	TGTGCCAGCAGCGACTACTTCCACAATGAGCAGTTCTTC
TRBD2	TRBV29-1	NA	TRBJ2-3	CSAAGGAPDTQYF	TGCAGCGCCGCCGGGGGGGCCCCAGATACGCAGTATTTT
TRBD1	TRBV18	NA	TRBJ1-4	CASSRTGSEKLFF	TGTGCCAGCTCGCGGACAGGATCTGAAAAACTGTTTTTT
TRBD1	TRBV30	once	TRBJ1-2	CAWSAGGEGYTF	TGTGCCTGGAGTGCAGGGGGCGAGGGCTACACCTTC
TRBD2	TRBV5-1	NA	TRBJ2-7	CASSLALSSGQVSYEQYF	TGCGCCAGCAGCTTGGCCTTGTCTAGCGGGCAAGTCTCCTACGAGCAGTACTTC
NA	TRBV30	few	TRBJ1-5	CAWSGPRNQPQHF	TGTGCCTGGAGTGGGCCCCGCAATCAGCCCCAGCATTTT
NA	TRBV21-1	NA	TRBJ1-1	CATSAGTENTEAFF	TGTGCCACCTCAGCCGGGACAGAGAACACTGAAGCTTTCTTT
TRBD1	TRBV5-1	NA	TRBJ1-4	CASSRDSPEEKLFF	TGCGCCAGCAGTCGGGACAGTCCGGAAGAAAAACTGTTTTTT
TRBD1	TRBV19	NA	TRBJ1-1	CASSRRQGGNTEAFF	TGTGCCAGTAGTAGAAGACAGGGTGGGAACACTGAAGCTTTCTTT
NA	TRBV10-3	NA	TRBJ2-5	CAISAQGREETQYF	TGTGCCATCAGTGCGCAGGGGCGGGAAGAGACCCAGTACTTC
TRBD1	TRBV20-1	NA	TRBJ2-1	CSARGDRGLFF	TGCAGTGCTAGAGGGGACAGGGGACTGTTCTTC
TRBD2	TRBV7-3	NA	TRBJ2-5	CASSTGTSRQETQYF	TGTGCCAGCAGCACCGGGACTAGCAGACAAGAGACCCAGTACTTC
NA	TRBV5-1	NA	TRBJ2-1	CASSYDSYNEQFF	TGCGCCAGCAGCTACGACAGTTACAATGAGCAGTTCTTC
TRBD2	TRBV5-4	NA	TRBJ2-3	CASSLGLAGTDTQYF	TGTGCCAGCAGCTTGGGGCTAGCGGGCACAGATACGCAGTATTTT
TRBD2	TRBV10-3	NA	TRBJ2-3	CAISDRLADSISTDTQYF	TGTGCCATCAGTGATAGGCTAGCGGATTCTATAAGCACAGATACGCAGTATTTT
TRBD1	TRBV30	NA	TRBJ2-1	CAWSTQGLNEQFF	TGTGCCTGGAGTACACAGGGGCTCAATGAGCAGTTCTTC
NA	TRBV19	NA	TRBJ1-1	CASTFRGPTEAFF	TGTGCCAGTACCTTCCGGGGTCCCACTGAAGCTTTCTTT
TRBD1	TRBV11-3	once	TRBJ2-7	CASSPPDRGDSEQYF	TGTGCCAGCAGCCCCCCGGACAGGGGTGATAGCGAGCAGTACTTC
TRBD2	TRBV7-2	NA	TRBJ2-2	CASSLGSGTSATGELFF	TGTGCCAGCAGCTTAGGCAGCGGGACTAGCGCTACCGGGGAGCTGTTTTTT
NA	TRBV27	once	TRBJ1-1	CASSTQQSLMNTEAFF	TGTGCCAGCAGTACTCAACAGAGTTTGATGAACACTGAAGCTTTCTTT
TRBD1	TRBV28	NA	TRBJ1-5	CASGNRGYSNQPQHF	TGTGCCAGCGGTAACAGGGGGTATAGCAATCAGCCCCAGCATTTT
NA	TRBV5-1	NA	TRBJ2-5	CASSSQETQYF	TGCGCCAGCAGCTCTCAAGAGACCCAGTACTTC
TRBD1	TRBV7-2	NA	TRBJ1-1	CASSRQGRSEAFF	TGTGCCAGCAGCAGACAGGGCAGGTCTGAAGCTTTCTTT
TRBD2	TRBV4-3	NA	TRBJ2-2	CASSQDPGGFANTGELFF	TGCGCCAGCAGCCAAGATCCGGGGGGGTTCGCGAACACCGGGGAGCTGTTTTTT
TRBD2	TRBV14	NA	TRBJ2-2	CASSQLAGPNTGELFF	TGTGCCAGCAGCCAGCTAGCGGGGCCGAACACCGGGGAGCTGTTTTTT
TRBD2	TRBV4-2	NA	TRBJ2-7	CASSLSTGRDYEQYF	TGTGCCAGCAGCCTCAGTACCGGGAGGGATTACGAGCAGTACTTC
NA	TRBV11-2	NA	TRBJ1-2	CASSTPNYGYTF	TGTGCCAGCAGCACTCCCAACTATGGCTACACCTTC
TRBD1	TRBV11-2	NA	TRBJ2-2	CASSIGQGTNTGELFF	TGTGCCAGCAGCATCGGACAGGGGACGAACACCGGGGAGCTGTTTTTT
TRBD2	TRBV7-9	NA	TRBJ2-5	CASSPISGRAGETQYF	TGTGCCAGCAGCCCCATCAGCGGGAGGGCCGGGGAGACCCAGTACTTC
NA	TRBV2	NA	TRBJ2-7	CASSEGLAGYEQYF	TGTGCCAGCAGTGAAGGCCTAGCTGGGTACGAGCAGTACTTC
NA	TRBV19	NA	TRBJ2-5	CASSIVSGQTQETQYF	TGTGCCAGTAGTATAGTCTCAGGACAGACTCAAGAGACCCAGTACTTC
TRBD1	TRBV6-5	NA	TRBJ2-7	CASSRKGQYYEQYF	TGTGCCAGCAGCAGAAAGGGACAGTACTACGAGCAGTACTTC
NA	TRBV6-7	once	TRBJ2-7	CASLGGPKAPEGEFAPIKEQYF	TGTGCCAGCCTTGGTGGGCCTAAAGCCCCTGAGGGGGAATTCGCCCCGATTAAGGAGCAGTACTTC
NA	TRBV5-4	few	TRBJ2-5	CASSTQQGSEETQYF	TGTGCCAGCAGCACCCAACAGGGATCCGAGGAGACCCAGTACTTC
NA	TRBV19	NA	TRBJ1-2	CASRSWQSNGYTF	TGTGCCAGTAGAAGTTGGCAGTCGAATGGCTACACCTTC
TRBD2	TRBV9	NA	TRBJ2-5	CASSVAGGLGGTQYF	TGTGCCAGCAGCGTAGCTGGGGGACTAGGGGGAACCCAGTACTTC
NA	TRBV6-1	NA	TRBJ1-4	CASSEIRGSGEKLFF	TGTGCCAGCAGTGAAATCCGGGGGTCCGGTGAAAAACTGTTTTTT
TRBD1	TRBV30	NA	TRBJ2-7	CASTTGGEGEQYF	TGTGCCTCCACGACAGGGGGTGAGGGAGAGCAGTACTTC
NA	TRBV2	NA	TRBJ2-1	CASSEWSGLNEQFF	TGTGCCAGCAGTGAATGGTCCGGACTTAATGAGCAGTTCTTC
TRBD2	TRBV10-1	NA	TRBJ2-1	CASSENRAGGGNEQFF	TGCGCCAGCAGTGAAAATCGAGCGGGAGGAGGCAATGAGCAATTCTTC
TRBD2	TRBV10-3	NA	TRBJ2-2	CAISGGTSGRAGELFF	TGTGCCATCAGTGGAGGTACTAGCGGGAGGGCCGGGGAGCTGTTTTTT
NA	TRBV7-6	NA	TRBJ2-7	CASSPTGTYEQYF	TGTGCCAGCAGCCCAACAGGGACCTACGAGCAGTACTTC
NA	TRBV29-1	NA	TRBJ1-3	CSATSGNTIYF	TGCAGCGCTACTTCTGGAAACACCATATATTTT